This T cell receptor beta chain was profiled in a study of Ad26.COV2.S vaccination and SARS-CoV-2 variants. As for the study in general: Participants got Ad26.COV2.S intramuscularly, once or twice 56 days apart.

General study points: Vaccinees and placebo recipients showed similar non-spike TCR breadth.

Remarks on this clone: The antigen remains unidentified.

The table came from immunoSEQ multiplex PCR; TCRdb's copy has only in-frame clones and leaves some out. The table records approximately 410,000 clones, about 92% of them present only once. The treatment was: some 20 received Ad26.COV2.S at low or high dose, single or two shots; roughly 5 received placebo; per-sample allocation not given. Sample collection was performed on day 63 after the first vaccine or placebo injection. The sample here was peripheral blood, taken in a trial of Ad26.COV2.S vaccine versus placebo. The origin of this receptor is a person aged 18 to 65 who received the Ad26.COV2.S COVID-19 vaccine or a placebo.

The CDR3 loop is CASSELRGTRWDTGELFF. CDR3 nucleotide sequence: TGTGCCAGCAGCGAGCTTAGGGGGACCCGATGGGATACCGGGGAGCTGTTTTTT. V usage is TRBV5-6 and J usage is TRBJ2-2; weak D call: TRBD1 (6 bases). CDR1 and CDR2 (germline): SGHDT, YYEEEE. Trimming cost V 4 bases and J 5 bases, with 24 bases left between them. This CDR3 contains 18 residues.